This TCR beta chain stems from a study of a mutant IDH1 vaccine in newly diagnosed glioma. Generated by immunoSEQ multiplex PCR, the TCRdb table keeps only in-frame clones and is missing some. The table lists tens of thousands of clones, roughly four fifths of them singletons. In this sample, this clone turned up a few times. What it recognizes is unknown. Time point noted: week 5, during vaccination. Doses of 300 ug of mutant IDH1 20-mer peptide were given with topical imiquimod. Germline CDR1 reads LNHDA; CDR2 reads SQIVND (reference sequence). The length of the CDR3 is 15 residues. The V end lost 3 bases, the J end lost 2 bases, and 11 bases lay between the germline ends.

The sequences come from PBMCs, collected from a glioma patient whose treatment included an IDH1 peptide vaccine. This TCR was sampled from a man in his forties or fifties with glioma. The V and J genes are TRBV19 and TRBJ1-5; TRBD1 might be the D (6 bases). CDR3 loop: CASSMGGWGNQPQHF. CDR3 nucleotide sequence: TGTGCCAGTAGTATGGGGGGCTGGGGCAATCAGCCCCAGCATTTT.